The rows below give T cell receptor beta chains drawn from one sample of a study of identifying expanded T cells in peripheral blood. Some clones are missing from TCRdb's copy, which holds only in-frame ones; the method was immunoSEQ multiplex PCR. This sample has 81,000 or so clones; roughly 89% occur once, and the top ten carry around a fifth. Sequenced input: blood. The receptors come from a person aged 18 to 75 in good health. The CDR3 runs from the conserved cysteine through the conserved F or W.

len	v_gene	CDR3aa
15	TRBV7-9	CASSRRQGAVGELFF
14	TRBV7-9	CASSPGQVRYGYTF
15	TRBV4-3	CASSQLRGPGDEQYF
14	TRBV28	CASSKRGSRGEAFF
15	TRBV9	CASSVNLGPDNEQFF
15	TRBV18	CASSRGQGSAYEQYF
16	TRBV19	CASSALTAGVTDTQYF
15	TRBV7-3	CASSTTGREGETQYF
16	TRBV21-1	CASSKSTHRGLYEQYF
15	TRBV7-2	CASSRGSFGTFEQYF
15	TRBV5-1	CASSLGTSGRETQYF
16	TRBV12-5	CASGYTSGSSYNEQFF
10	TRBV29-1	CSARQQAQYF
15	TRBV4-2	CASSQAQGLDYEQYF
14	TRBV6-5	CASSPGTNRYGYTF
15	TRBV18	CASSPGQTSTDTQYF
9	TRBV20-1	CTQGNTQYF
16	TRBV4-3	CASSQGQGADDTEAFF
12	TRBV28	CASTNDNQPQHF
15	TRBV9	CASSPRQGHTGELFF
21	TRBV18	CASSPTAFNPGTSAWTGEQYF
18	TRBV27	CASSHQTGAGIRTDTQYF
15	TRBV28	CASSPLGLAVNEQYF
16	TRBV7-3	CASSSPPGGGNQPQHF
15	TRBV7-3	CASSLNPTGPYEQYF
12	TRBV29-1	CSVVVHENIQYF
16	TRBV6-5	CASSYSWTGAYYGYTF
14	TRBV10-3	CAINQAGAYNEQFF
14	TRBV7-2	CASSPIRSADTQYF
16	TRBV7-8	CASSYRGQGRIDGYTF
17	TRBV4-2	CASSQADRTSSGNTIYF